The 15 T cell receptor beta chains below all came from one sample that was sequenced in a study of neurological immune-mediated disorders. TCRdb re-derived calls from the 5' RACE reads in MiXCR, one entry per CDR3 protein. Of about 79,000 distinct CDR3 sequences listed, less than 15% are singletons. Material: PBMCs. Receptors originate from a woman aged 45-65 years in good health.

This clonotype was observed a handful of times. The rearrangement uses TRBV28 and TRBJ2-3; unclear D gene. The CDR3 loop spans 13 amino acids. Trimming cost V 6 bases and J 0 bases, with 7 bases left between them. The germline V gene has CDR1 MDHEN and CDR2 SYDVKM. Here the CDR3 DNA reads TGTGCCAGCAGAGGTAGCAGCACAGATACGCAGTATTTT. Translation: CASRGSSTDTQYF.

This clonotype was recorded at least ten times. The rearrangement links TRBV29-1 to TRBJ2-3, with TRBD2 matching 8 bases. The CDR3 has 15 amino acids. CDR1 is SQVTM, CDR2 ANQGSEA, per germline. V trimming: 6 bases; J trimming: 0 bases; junction bases outside the gene matches: 8. The CDR3 sequence is CSVRLSGASTDTQYF. The CDR3 bases are TGCAGCGTGCGGCTTAGCGGGGCTAGCACAGATACGCAGTATTTT.

This clonotype has a count of ten or more. The chain is built from TRBV7-9 and TRBJ1-5, with D possibly matching TRBD1 (5 bases). This CDR3 contains 12 residues. Germline loops: CDR1 SEHNR, CDR2 FQNEAQ (reference sequence). The V gene lost 1 base and the J gene lost 11 bases, with 9 bases spanning the gap. The DNA of the CDR3 is TGTGCCAGCAGCTTAGTCGGGGGGACCCAGCATTTT. Encoded protein: CASSLVGGTQHF.

This clonotype has ten or more counts. This CDR3 reads CSARDFSDYEQYF. The CDR3 nucleotides read TGCAGTGCGCGGGACTTTAGCGACTACGAGCAGTACTTC. The chain employs TRBV20-1 and TRBJ2-7, with a tentative D call TRBD2 (6 bases). In germline, CDR1 is DFQATT, CDR2 SNEGSKA (reference sequence). CDR3 length: 13 amino acids. Trimming cost V 6 bases and J 3 bases, with 15 bases left between them.

This clonotype was recorded many times. The V gene is TRBV7-9, the J gene TRBJ2-7; D is unresolved. Per germline, CDR1 SEHNR and CDR2 FQNEAQ (reference sequence). This CDR3 comprises 15 residues. The V gene lost 5 bases and the J gene lost 3 bases, with 17 bases spanning the gap. As DNA, the CDR3 is TGTGCCAGCAGCCGGGCTGGTGCAGGCATCTACGAGCAGTACTTC. Translated, it gives CASSRAGAGIYEQYF.

In this sample, this clonotype turned up many times. The CDR3 loop reads CSVEGPSHEQFF. Here the CDR3 DNA reads TGCAGCGTTGAAGGGCCCAGCCATGAGCAGTTCTTC. The chain couples TRBV29-1 to TRBJ2-1; D remains unclear. V was cut by 1 base and J by 8 bases, with 9 bases left in between. Per the germline V gene, CDR1 is SQVTM and CDR2 is ANQGSEA. The CDR3 runs 12 residues.

The sample holds many counts of this clonotype. The genes are TRBV10-3 and TRBJ1-5, with 9 bases fitting TRBD1. CDR1 is ENHRY and CDR2 is SYGVKD in the germline V gene. V dropped 6 bases and J dropped 4; count of bases not matched to a gene: 1. The CDR3 length is 13 residues. CDR3 coding DNA: TGTGCCATCAGCGGACAGGGGAATCAGCCCCAGCATTTT. Its protein is CAISGQGNQPQHF.

The sample holds many counts of this clonotype. The chain carries TRBV27 and TRBJ2-2, with no clear D. CDR1 MNHEY and CDR2 SMNVEV come from the germline V gene (reference sequence). V shed 6 bases and J shed 7 bases, with 6 bases lying between them. The CDR3 has 11 residues. The CDR3 nucleotides are TGTGCCAGCAGCACTCTCGGGGAGCTGTTTTTT. Its translation is CASSTLGELFF.

This clonotype showed up many times. The chain links TRBV24-1 to TRBJ2-1; maybe TRBD2 (6 bases). Germline V gene data show CDR1 as KGHDR and CDR2 as SFDVKD. The CDR3 has 16 residues. V lost 9 bases and J 5 bases, leaving 22 bases between the germline ends. As DNA, the CDR3 is TGTGCCACCTCGGAGGGTGGGGCGGGGCAAAACAATGAGCAGTTCTTC. This gives the protein CATSEGGAGQNNEQFF.

In regard to this clonotype: A much larger clonotype is one base distant, so this may be a read error. This sequence joins TRBV5-1 and TRBJ1-2; 9 bases fit TRBD1. The V gene end was trimmed by 5 bases and the J gene end by 3 bases; junction bases not matched to a gene: 8. Germline CDR1 and CDR2: SGHRS and YFSETQ. The CDR3 contains 15 residues. CDR3 amino acids: CASRDPGQGDYGYTF. Here the CDR3 DNA reads TGCGCCAGCAGAGACCCGGGACAGGGCGACTATGGCTACACCTTC.

The chain carries TRBV20-1 and TRBJ2-3, with D possibly matching TRBD2 (5 bases). The V gene's germline CDR1 is DFQATT and CDR2 SNEGSKA (reference sequence). There are 12 residues in the CDR3. V was cut by 0 bases and J by 8 bases, with 9 bases left in between. The CDR3 here is CSARENGVTQYF. CDR3 coding DNA: TGCAGTGCTAGAGAGAACGGGGTTACGCAGTATTTT.

This clonotype has a handful of counts. This chain uses TRBV7-9 with TRBJ2-2; D not resolved. This CDR3 has 14 amino acids. Germline CDR1 reads SEHNR; CDR2 reads FQNEAQ (reference sequence). V lost 5 bases and J 1 base, leaving 8 bases between the germline ends. The CDR3 region is CASSLLLNTGELFF. Here the CDR3 DNA reads TGTGCCAGCAGCCTCCTCCTGAACACCGGGGAGCTGTTTTTT.

The V gene is TRBV5-1, the J gene TRBJ2-5; a possible D gene is TRBD1 (6 bases). The CDR3 runs 15 residues. CDR1 is SGHRS and CDR2 is YFSETQ in the germline V gene. V was pared by 0 bases and J by 2 bases, with 11 bases between. CDR3 residues: CASSLGTVIQETQYF. The CDR3 coding sequence is TGCGCCAGCAGCTTGGGGACAGTAATTCAAGAGACCCAGTACTTC.

This clonotype was counted at least ten times. The rearrangement links TRBV5-1 to TRBJ1-1; D remains ambiguous. Trimming removed 0 bases at V and 2 bases at J, with 8 bases between. CDR1 and CDR2 (germline): SGHRS, YFSETQ. CDR3 length: 14 residues. The CDR3 DNA follows: TGCGCCAGCAGCTTGGTCCCCCTTAACACTGAAGCTTTCTTT. It specifies CASSLVPLNTEAFF.

This clonotype was counted many times. This rearrangement joins TRBV15 to TRBJ2-2, with TRBD2 as a possible D gene (5 bases). The length of the CDR3 is 17 residues. V was shortened by 0 bases and J by 0 bases, with 11 bases between the two germline ends. Germline assignment: CDR1 LNHNV and CDR2 YYDKDF (reference sequence). For the CDR3, the DNA is TGTGCCACCAGCAGAGATCTCAGCGGTGCGAACACCGGGGAGCTGTTTTTT. As protein: CATSRDLSGANTGELFF.